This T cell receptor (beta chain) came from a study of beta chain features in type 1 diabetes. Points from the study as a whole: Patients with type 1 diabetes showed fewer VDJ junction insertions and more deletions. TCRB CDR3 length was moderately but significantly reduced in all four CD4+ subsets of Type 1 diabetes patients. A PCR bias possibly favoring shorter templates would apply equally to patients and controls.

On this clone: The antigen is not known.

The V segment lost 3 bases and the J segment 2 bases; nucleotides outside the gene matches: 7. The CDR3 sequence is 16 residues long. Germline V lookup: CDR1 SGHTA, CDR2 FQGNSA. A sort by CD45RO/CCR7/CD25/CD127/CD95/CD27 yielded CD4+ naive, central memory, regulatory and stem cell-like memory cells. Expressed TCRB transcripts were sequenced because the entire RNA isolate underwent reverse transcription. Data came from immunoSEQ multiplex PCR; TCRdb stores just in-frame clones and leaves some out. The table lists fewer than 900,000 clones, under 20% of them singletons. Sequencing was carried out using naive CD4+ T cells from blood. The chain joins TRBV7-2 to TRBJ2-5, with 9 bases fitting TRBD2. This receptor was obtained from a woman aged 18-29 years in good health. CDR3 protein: CASSFPSGRYQETQYF. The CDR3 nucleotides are TGTGCCAGCAGCTTCCCAAGCGGGAGGTATCAAGAGACCCAGTACTTC.